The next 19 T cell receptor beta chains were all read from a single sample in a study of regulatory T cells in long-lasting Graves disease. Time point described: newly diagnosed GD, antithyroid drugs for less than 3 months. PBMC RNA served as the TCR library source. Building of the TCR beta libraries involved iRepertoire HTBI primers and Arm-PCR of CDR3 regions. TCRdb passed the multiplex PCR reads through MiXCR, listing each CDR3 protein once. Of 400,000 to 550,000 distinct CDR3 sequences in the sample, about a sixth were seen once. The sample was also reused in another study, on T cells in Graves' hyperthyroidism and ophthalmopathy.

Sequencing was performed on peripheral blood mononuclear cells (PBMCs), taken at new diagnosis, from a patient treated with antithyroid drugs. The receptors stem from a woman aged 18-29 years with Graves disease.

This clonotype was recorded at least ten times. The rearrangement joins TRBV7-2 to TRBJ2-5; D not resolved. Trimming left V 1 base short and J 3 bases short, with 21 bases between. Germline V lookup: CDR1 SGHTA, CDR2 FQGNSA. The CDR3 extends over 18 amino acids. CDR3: CASSLDYLGGQWKETQYF. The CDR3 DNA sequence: TGTGCCAGCAGCTTAGATTATTTAGGCGGCCAATGGAAAGAGACCCAGTACTTC.

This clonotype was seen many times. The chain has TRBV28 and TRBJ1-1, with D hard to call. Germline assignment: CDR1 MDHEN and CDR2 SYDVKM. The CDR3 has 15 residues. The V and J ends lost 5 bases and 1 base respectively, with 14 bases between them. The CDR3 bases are TGTGCCAGCAGTCCCCGTGGGGTGAAGAACACTGAAGCTTTCTTT. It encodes CASSPRGVKNTEAFF.

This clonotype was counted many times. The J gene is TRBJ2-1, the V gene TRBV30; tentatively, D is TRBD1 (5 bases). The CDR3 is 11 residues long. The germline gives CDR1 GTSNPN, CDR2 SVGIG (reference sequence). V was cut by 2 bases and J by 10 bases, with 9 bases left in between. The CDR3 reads CAWSPQVEQFF. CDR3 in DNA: TGTGCCTGGAGTCCACAGGTAGAGCAGTTCTTC.

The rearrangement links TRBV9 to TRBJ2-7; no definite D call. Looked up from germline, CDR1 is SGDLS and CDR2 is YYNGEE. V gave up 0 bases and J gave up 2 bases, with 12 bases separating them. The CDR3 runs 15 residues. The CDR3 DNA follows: TGTGCCAGCAGCGTAGATCCCACCGGTGCCTACGAGCAGTACTTC. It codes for CASSVDPTGAYEQYF.

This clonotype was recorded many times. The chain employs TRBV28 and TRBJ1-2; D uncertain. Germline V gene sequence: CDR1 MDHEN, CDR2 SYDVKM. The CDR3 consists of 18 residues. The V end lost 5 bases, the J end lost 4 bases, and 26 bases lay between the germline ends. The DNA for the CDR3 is TGTGCCAGCAGTCGATACCAAGTGGTACAGATCGCTCTCTATGGCTACACCTTC. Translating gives CASSRYQVVQIALYGYTF.

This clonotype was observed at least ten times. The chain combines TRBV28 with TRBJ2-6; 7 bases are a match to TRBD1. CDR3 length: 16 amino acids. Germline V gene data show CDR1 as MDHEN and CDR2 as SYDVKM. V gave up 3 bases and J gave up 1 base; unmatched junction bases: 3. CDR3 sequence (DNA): TGTGCCAGCAGTTTCCCGACAGGGTCTGGGGCCAACGTCCTGACTTTC. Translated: CASSFPTGSGANVLTF.

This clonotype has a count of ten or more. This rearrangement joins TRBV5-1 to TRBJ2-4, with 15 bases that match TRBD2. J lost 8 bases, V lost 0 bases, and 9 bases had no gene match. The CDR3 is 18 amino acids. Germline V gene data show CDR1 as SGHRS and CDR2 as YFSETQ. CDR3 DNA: TGCGCCAGCAGCTTGGCGGGACTAGCGGGAGGAGTCGCGGACATTCAGTACTTC. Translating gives CASSLAGLAGGVADIQYF.

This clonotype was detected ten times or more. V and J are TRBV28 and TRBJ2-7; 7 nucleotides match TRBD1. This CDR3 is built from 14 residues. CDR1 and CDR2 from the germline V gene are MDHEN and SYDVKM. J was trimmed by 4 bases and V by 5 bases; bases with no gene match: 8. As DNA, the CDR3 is TGTGCCAGCAGTCTTAGGGACAGACAGTACGAGCAGTACTTC. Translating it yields CASSLRDRQYEQYF.

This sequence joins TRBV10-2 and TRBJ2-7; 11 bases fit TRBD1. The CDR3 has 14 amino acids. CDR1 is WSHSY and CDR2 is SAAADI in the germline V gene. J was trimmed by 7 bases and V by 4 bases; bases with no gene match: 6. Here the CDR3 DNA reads TGCGCCAGCAGTGTGGACAGGGGGCCTCGGGAGCAGTACTTC. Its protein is CASSVDRGPREQYF.

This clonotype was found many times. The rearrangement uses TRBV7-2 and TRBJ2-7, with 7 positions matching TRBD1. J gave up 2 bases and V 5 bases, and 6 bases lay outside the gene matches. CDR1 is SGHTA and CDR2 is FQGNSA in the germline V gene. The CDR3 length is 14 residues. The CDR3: CASSPRQGPYEQYF. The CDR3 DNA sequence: TGTGCCAGCAGCCCCAGACAGGGACCCTACGAGCAGTACTTC.

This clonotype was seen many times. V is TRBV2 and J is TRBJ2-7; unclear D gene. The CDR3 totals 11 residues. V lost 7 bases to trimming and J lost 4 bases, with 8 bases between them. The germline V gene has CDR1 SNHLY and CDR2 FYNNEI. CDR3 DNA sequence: TGTGCCAGCAAGTCCGAGTACGAGCAGTACTTC. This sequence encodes CASKSEYEQYF. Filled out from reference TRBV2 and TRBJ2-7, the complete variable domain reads EPEVTQTPSHQVTQMGQEVILRCVPISNHLYFYWYRQILGQKVEFLVSFYNNEISEKSEIFDDQFSVERPDGSNFTLKIRSTKLEDSAMYFCASKSEYEQYFGPGTRLTVT.

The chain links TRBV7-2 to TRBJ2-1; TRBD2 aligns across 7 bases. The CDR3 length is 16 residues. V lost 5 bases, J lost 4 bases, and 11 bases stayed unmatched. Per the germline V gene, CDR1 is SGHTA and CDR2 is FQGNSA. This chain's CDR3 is CASSPMREFGYNEQFF. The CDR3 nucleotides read TGTGCCAGCAGCCCCATGCGGGAGTTTGGATACAATGAGCAGTTCTTC.

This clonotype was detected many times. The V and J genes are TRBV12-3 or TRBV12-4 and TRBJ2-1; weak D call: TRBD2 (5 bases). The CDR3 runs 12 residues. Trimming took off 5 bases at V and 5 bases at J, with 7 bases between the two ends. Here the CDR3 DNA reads TGTGCCAGCAGTACTAGAAACAATGAGCAGTTCTTC. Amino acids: CASSTRNNEQFF.

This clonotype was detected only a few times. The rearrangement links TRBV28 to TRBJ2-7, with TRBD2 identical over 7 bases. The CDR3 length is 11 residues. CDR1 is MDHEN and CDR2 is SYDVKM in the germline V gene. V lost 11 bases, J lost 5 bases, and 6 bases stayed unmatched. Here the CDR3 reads CAGGSIHEQYF. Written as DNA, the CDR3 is TGTGCCGGCGGGAGTATCCACGAGCAGTACTTC.

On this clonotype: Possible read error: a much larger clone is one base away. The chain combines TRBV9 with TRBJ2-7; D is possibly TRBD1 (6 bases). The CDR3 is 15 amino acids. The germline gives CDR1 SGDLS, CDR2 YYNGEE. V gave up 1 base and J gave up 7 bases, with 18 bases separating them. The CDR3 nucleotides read TGTGCCAGCAGCGTATCCCAGGGGCTATACAATGAGCAGTACTTC. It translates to CASSVSQGLYNEQYF.

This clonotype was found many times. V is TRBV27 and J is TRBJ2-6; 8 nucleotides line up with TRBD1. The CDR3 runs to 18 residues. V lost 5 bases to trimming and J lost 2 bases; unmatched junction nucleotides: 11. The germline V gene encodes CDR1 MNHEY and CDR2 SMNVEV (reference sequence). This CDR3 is CASSRPRGRGTGANVLTF. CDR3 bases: TGTGCCAGCAGTCGCCCCAGGGGGCGCGGCACTGGGGCCAACGTCCTGACTTTC.

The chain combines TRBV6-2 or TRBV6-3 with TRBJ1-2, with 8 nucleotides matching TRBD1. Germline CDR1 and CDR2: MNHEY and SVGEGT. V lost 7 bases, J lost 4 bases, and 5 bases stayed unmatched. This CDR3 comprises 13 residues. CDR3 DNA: TGTGCCAGCAAAAGACAGGGGACCTATGGCTACACCTTC. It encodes CASKRQGTYGYTF.

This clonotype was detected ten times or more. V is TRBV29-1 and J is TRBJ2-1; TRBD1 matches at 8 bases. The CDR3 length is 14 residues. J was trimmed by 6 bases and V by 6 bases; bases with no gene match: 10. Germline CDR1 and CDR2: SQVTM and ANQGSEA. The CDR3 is CSVPGTGSRNEQFF. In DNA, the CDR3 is TGCAGCGTCCCCGGGACAGGTAGTCGCAATGAGCAGTTCTTC.

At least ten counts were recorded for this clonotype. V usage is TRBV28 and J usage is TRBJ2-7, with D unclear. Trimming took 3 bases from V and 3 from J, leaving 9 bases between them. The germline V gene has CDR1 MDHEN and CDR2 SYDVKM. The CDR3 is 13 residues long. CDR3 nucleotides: TGTGCCAGCAGTTTGCCAGGATTCTACGAGCAGTACTTC. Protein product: CASSLPGFYEQYF.